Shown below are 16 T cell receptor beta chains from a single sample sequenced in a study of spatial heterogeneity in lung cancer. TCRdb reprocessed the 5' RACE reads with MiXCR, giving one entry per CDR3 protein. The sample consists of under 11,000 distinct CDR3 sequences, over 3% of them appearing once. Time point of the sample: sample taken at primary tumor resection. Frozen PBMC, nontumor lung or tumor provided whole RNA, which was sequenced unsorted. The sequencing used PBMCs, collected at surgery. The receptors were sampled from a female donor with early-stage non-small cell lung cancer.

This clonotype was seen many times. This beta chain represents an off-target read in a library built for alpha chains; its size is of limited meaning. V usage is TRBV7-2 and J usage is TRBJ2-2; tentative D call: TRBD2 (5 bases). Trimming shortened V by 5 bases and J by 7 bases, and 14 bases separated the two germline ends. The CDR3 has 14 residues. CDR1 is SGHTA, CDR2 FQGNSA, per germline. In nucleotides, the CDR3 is TGTGCCAGCAGCCCCGACGGGGTCGGCGGGGAGCTGTTTTTT. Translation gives CASSPDGVGGELFF.

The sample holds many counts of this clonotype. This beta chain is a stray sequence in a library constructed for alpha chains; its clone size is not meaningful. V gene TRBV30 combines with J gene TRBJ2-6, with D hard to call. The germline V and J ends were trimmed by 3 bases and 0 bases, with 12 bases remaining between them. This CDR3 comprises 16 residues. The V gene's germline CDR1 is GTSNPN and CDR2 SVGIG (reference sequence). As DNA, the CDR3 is TGTGCCTGGAGCTTGGGTTCCAACTCTGGGGCCAACGTCCTGACTTTC. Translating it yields CAWSLGSNSGANVLTF.

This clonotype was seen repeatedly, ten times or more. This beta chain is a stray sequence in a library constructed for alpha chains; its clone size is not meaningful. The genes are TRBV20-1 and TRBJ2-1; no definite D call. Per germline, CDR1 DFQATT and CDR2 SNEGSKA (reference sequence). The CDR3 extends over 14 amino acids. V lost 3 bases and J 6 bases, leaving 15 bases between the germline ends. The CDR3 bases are TGCAGTGCTAGTTTGACTCCTCCCCTCAATGAGCAGTTCTTC. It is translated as CSASLTPPLNEQFF.

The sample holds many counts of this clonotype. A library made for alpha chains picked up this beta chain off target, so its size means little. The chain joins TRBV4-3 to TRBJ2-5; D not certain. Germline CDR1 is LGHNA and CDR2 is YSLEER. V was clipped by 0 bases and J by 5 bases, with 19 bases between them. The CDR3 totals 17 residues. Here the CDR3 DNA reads TGCGCCAGCAGCCAAGATCGACGGATAGGGCCCGGGGAGACCCAGTACTTC. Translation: CASSQDRRIGPGETQYF.

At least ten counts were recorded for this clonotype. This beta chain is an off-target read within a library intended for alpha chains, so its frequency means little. The DNA of the CDR3 is TGTGCCGCGGGGAAACCGGGCAGGGGGGGAGAGGCTGAAGCTTTCTTT. Translation: CAAGKPGRGGEAEAFF. The chain links TRBV27 to TRBJ1-1, with 7 bases fitting TRBD1. The V gene's germline CDR1 is MNHEY and CDR2 SMNVEV (reference sequence). J gave up 6 bases and V 11 bases, and 21 bases lay outside the gene matches. There are 16 residues in the CDR3.

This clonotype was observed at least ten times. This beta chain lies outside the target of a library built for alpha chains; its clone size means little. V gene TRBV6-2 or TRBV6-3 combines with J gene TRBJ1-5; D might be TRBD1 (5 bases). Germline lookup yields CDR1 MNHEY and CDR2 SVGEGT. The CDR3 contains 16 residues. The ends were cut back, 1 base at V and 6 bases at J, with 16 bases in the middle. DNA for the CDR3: TGTGCCAGCAGTTACTTTGGGGGTAGCTCGGGTCAGCCCCAGCATTTT. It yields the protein CASSYFGGSSGQPQHF.

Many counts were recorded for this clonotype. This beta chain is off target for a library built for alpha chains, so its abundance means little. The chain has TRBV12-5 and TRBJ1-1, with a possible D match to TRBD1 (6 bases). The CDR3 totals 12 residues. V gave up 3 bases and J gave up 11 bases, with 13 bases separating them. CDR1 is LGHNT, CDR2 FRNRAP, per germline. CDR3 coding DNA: TGTGCTAGTGGTTTTTCGACAGGATGGGCTTTCTTT. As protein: CASGFSTGWAFF.

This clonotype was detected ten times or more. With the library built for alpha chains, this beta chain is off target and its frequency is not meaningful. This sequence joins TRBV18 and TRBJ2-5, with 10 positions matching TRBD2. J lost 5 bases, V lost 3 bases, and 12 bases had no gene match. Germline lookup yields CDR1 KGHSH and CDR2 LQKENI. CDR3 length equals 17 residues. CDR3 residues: CASSPSSGGAYQETQYF. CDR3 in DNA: TGTGCCAGCTCACCGTCCAGCGGGGGGGCGTATCAGGAGACCCAGTACTTC. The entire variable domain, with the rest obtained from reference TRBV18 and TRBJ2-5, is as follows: NAGVMQNPRHLVRRRGQEARLRCSPMKGHSHVYWYRQLPEEGLKFMVYLQKENIIDESGMPKERFSAEFPKEGPSILRIQQVVRGDSAAYFCASSPSSGGAYQETQYFGPGTRLLVL.

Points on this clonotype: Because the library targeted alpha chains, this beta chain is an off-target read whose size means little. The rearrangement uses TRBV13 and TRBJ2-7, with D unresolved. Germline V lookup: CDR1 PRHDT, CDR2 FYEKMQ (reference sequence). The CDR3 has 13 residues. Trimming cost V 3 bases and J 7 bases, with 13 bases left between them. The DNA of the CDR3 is TGTGCCAGCAGCTTGAGGTGGGTAGGGGAGCAGTACTTC. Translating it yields CASSLRWVGEQYF.

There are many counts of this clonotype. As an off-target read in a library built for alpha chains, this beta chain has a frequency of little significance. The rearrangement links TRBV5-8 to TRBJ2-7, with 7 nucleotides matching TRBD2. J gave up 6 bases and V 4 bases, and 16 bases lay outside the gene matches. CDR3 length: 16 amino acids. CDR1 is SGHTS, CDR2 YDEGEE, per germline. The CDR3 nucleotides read TGTGCCAGCAGCCAGTCTCCGGGGGGTTATGTTAGCGAGCAGTACTTC. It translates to CASSQSPGGYVSEQYF.

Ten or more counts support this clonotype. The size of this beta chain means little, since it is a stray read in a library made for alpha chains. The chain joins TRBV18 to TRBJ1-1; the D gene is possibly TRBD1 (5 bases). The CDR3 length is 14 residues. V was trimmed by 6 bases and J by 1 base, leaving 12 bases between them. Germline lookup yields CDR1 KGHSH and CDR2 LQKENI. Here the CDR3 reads CASSPDSANTEAFF. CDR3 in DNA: TGTGCCAGCTCGCCCGACAGCGCGAACACTGAAGCTTTCTTT.

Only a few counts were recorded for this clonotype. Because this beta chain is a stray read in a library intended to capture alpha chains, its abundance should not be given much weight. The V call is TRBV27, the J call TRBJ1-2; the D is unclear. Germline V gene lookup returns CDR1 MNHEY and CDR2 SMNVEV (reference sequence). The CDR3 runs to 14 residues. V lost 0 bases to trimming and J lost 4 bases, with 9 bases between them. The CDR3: CASSLSELGYGYTF. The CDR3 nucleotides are TGTGCCAGCAGTTTATCGGAACTAGGCTATGGCTACACCTTC.

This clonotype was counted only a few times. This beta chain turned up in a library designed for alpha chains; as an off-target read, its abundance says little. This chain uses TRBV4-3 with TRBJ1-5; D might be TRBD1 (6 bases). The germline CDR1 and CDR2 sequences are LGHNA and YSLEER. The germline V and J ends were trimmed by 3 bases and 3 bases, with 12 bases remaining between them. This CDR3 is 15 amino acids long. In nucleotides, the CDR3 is TGCGCCAGCAGCCACAGCAGGGGAAACAATCAGCCCCAGCATTTT. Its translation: CASSHSRGNNQPQHF.

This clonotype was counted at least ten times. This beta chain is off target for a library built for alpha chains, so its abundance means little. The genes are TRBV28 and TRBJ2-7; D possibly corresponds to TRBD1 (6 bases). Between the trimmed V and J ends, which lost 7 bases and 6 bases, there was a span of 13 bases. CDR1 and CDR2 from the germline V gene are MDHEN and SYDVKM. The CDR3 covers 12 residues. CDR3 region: CASKITGTEQYF. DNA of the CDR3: TGTGCCAGCAAGATAACAGGGACCGAGCAGTACTTC.

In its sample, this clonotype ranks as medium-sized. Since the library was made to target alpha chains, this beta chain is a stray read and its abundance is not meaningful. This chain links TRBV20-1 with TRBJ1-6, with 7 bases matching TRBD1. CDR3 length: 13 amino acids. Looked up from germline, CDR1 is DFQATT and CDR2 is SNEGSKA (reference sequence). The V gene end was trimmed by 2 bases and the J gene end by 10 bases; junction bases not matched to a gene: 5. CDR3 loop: CSARRQGGSPLHF. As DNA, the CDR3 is TGCAGTGCTAGAAGACAGGGAGGCTCACCCCTCCACTTT.

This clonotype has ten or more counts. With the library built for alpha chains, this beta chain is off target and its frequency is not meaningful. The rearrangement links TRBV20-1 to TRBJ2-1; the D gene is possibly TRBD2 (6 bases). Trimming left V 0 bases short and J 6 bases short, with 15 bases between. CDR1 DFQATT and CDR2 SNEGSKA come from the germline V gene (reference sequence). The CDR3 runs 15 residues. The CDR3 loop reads CSARDGGVPLNEQFF. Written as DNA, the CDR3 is TGCAGTGCTAGAGATGGAGGGGTCCCCCTCAATGAGCAGTTCTTC.